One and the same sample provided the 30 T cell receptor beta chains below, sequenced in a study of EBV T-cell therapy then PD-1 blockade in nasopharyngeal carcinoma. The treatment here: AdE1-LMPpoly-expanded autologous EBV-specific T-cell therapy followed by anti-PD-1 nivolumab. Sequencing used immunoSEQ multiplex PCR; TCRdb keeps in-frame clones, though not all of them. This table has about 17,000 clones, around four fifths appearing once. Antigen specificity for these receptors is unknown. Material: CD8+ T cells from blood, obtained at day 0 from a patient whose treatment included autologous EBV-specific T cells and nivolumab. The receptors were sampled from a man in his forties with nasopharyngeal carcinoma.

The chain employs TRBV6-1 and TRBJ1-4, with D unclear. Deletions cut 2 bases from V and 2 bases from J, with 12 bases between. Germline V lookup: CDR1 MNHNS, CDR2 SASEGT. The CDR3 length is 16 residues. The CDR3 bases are TGTGCCAGCAGTGAACGAGCGGGGTGGACTAATGAAAAACTGTTTTTT. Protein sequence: CASSERAGWTNEKLFF.

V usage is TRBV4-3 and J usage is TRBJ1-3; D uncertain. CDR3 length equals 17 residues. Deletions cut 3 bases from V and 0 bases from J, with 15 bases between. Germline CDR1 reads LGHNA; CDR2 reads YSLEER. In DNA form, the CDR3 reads TGCGCCAGCAGCCATGGCGCCCAGGTAACCTCTGGAAACACCATATATTTT. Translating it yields CASSHGAQVTSGNTIYF.

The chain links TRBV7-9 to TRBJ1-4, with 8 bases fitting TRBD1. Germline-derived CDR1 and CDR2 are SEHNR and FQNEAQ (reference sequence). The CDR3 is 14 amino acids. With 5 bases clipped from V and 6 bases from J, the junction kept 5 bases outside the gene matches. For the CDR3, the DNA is TGTGCCAGCAGCCCAGGGGGCAAGGATGAAAAACTGTTTTTT. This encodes CASSPGGKDEKLFF.

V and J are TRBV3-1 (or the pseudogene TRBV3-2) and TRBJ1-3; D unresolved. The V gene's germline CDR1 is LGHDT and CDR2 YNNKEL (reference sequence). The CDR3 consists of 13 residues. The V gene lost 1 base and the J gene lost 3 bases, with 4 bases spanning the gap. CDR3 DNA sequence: TGTGCCAGCAGCCAAGTATTTGGAAACACCATATATTTT. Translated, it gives CASSQVFGNTIYF.

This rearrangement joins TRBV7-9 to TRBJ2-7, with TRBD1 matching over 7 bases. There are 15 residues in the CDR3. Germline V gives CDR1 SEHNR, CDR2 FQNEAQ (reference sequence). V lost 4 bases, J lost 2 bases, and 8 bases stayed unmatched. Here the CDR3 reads CASSWNPQGAYEQYF. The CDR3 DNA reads TGTGCCAGCAGCTGGAATCCGCAGGGGGCCTACGAGCAGTACTTC.

In DNA form, the CDR3 reads TGTGCCAGCCGACTACGCCGGGGCGCGAGGGCAGATACGCAGTATTTT. The encoded protein is CASRLRRGARADTQYF. V usage is TRBV27 and J usage is TRBJ2-3; D could derive from TRBD1 or TRBD2 (5 bases each). V shed 8 bases and J shed 4 bases, with 22 bases lying between them. CDR1 and CDR2 (germline): MNHEY, SMNVEV (reference sequence). The CDR3 loop spans 16 amino acids.

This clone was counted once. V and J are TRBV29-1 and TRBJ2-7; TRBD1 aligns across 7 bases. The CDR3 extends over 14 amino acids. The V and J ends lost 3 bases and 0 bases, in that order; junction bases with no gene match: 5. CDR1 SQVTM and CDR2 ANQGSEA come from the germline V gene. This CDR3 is CSVERTGASYEQYF. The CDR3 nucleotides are TGCAGCGTTGAGCGGACAGGAGCCTCCTACGAGCAGTACTTC.

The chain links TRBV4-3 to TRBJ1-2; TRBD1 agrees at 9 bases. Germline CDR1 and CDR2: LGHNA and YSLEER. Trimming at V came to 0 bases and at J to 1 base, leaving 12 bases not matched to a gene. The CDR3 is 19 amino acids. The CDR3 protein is CASSQDPGTGKYLNYGYTF. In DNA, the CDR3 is TGCGCCAGCAGCCAAGATCCGGGGACAGGGAAATATCTTAACTATGGCTACACCTTC.

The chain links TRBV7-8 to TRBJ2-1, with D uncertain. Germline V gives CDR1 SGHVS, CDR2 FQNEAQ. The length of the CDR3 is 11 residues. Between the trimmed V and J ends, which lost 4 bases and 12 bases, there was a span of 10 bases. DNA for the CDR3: TGTGCCAGCAGCTACTCCGTGGTGCAGTTCTTC. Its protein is CASSYSVVQFF.

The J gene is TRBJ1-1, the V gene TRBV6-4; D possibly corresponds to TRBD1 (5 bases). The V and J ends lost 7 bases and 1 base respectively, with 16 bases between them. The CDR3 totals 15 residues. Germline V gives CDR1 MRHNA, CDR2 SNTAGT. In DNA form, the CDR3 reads TGTGCCAGCACCCCGGCGGCAGGGACGAACACTGAAGCTTTCTTT. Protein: CASTPAAGTNTEAFF.

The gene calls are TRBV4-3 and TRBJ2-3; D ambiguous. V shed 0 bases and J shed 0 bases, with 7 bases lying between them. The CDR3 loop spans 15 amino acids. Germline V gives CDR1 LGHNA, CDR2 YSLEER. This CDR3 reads CASSQDISSTDTQYF. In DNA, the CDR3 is TGCGCCAGCAGCCAAGATATTTCTAGCACAGATACGCAGTATTTT.

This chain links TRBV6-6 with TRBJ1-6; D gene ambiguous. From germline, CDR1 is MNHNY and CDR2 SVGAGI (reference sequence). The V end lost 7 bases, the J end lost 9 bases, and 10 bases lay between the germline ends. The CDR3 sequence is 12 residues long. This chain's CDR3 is CASTHSVSPLHF. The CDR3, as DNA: TGTGCCAGCACCCACAGTGTTTCACCCCTCCACTTT.

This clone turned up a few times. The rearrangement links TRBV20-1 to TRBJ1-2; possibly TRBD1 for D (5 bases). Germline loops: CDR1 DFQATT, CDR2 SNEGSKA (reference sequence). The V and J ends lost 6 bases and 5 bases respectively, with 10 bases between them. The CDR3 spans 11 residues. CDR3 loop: CSAEKGYGYTF. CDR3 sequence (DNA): TGCAGTGCCGAAAAGGGGTATGGCTACACCTTC.

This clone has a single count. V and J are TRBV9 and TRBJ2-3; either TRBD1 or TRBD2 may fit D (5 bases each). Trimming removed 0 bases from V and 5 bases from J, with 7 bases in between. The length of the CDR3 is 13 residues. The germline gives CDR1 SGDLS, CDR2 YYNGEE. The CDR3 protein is CASSVEGRDTQYF. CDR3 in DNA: TGTGCCAGCAGCGTAGAGGGGAGAGATACGCAGTATTTT.

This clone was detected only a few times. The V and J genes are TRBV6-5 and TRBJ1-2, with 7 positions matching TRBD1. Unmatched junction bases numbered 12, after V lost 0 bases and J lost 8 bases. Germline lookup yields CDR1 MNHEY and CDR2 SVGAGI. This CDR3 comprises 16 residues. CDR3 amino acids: CASSYSGTQGWLGYTF. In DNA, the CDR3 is TGTGCCAGCAGTTACTCGGGCACACAGGGGTGGTTAGGCTACACCTTC.

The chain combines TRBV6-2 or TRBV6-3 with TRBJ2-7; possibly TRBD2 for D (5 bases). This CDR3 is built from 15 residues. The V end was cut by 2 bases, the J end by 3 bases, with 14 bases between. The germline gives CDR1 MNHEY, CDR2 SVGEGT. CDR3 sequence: CASSYLDSIGYEQYF. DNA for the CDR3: TGTGCCAGCAGTTACCTGGACTCCATCGGCTACGAGCAGTACTTC.

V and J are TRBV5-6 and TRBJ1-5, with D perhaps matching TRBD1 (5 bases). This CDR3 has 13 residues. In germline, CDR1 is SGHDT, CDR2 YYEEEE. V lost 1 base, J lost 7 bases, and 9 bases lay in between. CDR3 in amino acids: CASSLQGGQPQHF. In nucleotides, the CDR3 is TGTGCCAGCAGCTTGCAGGGAGGGCAGCCCCAGCATTTT. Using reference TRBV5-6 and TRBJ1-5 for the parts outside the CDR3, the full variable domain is DAGVTQSPTHLIKTRGQQVTLRCSPKSGHDTVSWYQQALGQGPQFIFQYYEEEERQRGNFPDRFSGHQFPNYSSELNVNALLLGDSALYLCASSLQGGQPQHFGDGTRLSIL.

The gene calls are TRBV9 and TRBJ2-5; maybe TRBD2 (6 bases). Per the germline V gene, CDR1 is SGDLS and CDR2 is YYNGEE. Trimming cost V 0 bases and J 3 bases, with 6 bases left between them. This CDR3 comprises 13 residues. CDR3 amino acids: CASSVGGEETQYF. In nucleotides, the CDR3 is TGTGCCAGCAGCGTAGGGGGGGAAGAGACCCAGTACTTC.

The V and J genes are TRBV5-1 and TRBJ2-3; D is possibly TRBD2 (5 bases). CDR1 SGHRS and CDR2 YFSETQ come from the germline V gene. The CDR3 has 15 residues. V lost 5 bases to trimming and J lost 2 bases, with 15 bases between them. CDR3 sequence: CASSSRAEFTDTQYF. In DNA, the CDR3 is TGCGCCAGCAGTTCAAGAGCGGAGTTCACAGATACGCAGTATTTT.

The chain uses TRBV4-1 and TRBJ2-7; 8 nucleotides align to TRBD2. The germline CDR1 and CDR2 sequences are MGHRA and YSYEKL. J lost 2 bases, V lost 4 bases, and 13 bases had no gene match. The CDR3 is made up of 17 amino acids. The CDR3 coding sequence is TGCGCCAGCAGCCCATCCTCGGGGGGGGCCGAACCCTACGAGCAGTACTTC. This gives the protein CASSPSSGGAEPYEQYF.

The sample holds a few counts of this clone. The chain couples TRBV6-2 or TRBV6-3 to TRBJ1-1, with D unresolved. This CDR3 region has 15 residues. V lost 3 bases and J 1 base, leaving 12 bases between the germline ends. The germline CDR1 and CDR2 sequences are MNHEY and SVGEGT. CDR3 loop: CASSYWVRRNTEAFF. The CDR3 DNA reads TGTGCCAGCAGTTATTGGGTTAGGAGGAACACTGAAGCTTTCTTT.

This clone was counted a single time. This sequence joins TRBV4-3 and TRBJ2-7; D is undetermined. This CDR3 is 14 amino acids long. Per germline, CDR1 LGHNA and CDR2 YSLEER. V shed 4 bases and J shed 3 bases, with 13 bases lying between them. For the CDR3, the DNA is TGCGCCAGCAGCCCCATGGCCCTTGGCTACGAGCAGTACTTC. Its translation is CASSPMALGYEQYF.

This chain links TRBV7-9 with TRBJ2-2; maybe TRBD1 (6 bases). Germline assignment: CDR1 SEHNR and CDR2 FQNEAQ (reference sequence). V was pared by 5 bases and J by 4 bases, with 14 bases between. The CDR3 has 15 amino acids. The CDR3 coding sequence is TGTGCCAGCAGCAGTCCTACAGGGTTCACCGGGGAGCTGTTTTTT. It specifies CASSSPTGFTGELFF.

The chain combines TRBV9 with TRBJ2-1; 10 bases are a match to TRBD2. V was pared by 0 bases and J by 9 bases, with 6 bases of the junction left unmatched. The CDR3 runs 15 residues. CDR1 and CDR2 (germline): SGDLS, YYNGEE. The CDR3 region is CASSVEASGGVEQFF. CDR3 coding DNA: TGTGCCAGCAGCGTAGAGGCCAGCGGGGGGGTTGAGCAGTTCTTC.

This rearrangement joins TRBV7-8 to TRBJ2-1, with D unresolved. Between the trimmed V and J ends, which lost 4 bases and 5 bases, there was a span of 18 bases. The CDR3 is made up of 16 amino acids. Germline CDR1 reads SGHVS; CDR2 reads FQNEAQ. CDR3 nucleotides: TGTGCCAGCAGCTCCGGCCGGCTAGTGATCCACAATGAGCAGTTCTTC. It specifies CASSSGRLVIHNEQFF.

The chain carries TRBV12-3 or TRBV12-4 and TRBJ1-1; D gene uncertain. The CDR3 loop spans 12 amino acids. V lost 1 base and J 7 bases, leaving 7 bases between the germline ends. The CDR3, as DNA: TGTGCCAGCAGTTTAGTGGGATTTGAAGCTTTCTTT. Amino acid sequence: CASSLVGFEAFF.

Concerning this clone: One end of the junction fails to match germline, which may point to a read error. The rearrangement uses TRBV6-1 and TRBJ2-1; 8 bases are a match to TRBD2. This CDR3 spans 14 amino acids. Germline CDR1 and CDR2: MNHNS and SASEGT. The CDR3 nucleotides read TGTGCCAGCACTGAACTAGCGGAGAGAGATGAGCAGTTCTTC. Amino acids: CASTELAERDEQFF.

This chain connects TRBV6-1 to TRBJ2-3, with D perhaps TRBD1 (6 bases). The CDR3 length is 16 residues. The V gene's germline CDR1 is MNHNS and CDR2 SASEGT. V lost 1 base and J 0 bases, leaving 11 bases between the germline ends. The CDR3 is CASSEEIQGSTDTQYF. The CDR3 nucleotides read TGTGCCAGCAGTGAAGAAATACAGGGCAGCACAGATACGCAGTATTTT.

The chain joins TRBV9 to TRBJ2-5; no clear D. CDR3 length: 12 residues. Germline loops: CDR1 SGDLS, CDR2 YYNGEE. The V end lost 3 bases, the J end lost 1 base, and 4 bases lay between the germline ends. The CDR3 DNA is TGTGCCAGCAGCGCCACCCAAGAGACCCAGTACTTC. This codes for CASSATQETQYF.

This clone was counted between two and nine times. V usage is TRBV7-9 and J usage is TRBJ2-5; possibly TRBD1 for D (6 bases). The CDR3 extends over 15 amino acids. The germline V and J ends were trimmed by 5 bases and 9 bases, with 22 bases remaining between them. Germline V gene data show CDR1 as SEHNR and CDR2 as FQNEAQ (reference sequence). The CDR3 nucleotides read TGTGCCAGCAGCCCCACGTCCCCAGGGGCGGTACCCCAGTACTTC. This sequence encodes CASSPTSPGAVPQYF.